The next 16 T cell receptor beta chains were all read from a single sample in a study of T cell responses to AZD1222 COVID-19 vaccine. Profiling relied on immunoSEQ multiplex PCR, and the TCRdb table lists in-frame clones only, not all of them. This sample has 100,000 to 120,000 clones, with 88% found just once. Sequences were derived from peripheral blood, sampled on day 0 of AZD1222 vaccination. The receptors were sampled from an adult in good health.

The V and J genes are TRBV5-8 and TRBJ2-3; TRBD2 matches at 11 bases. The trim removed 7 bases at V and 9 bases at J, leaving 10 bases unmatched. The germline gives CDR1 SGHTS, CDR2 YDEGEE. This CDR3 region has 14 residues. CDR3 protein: CASPPGLAERTQYF. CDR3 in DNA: TGTGCCAGCCCGCCGGGACTAGCGGAGAGAACGCAGTATTTT. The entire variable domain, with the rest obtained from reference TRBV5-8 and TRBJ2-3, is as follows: EAGVTQSPTHLIKTRGQQATLRCSPISGHTSVYWYQQALGLGLQFLLWYDEGEERNRGNFPPRFSGRQFPNYSSELNVNALELEDSALYLCASPPGLAERTQYFGPGTRLTVL.

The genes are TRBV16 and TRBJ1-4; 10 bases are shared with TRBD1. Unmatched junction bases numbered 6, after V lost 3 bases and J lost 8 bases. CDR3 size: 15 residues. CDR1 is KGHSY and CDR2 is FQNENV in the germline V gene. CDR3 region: CASSHPRDRGEKLFF. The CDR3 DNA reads TGTGCCAGCAGCCACCCCCGGGACAGGGGCGAAAAACTGTTTTTT.

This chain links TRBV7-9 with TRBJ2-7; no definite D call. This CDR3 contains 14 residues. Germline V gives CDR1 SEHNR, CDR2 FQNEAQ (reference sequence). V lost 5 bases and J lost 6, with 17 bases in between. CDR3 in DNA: TGTGCCAGCAGCCTCCAAGGTAGGGTCGTCGAGCAGTACTTC. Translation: CASSLQGRVVEQYF.

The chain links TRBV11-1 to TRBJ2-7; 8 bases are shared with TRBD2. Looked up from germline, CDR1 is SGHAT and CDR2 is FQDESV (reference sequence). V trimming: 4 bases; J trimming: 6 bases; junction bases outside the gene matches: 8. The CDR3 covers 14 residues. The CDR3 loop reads CASSSEAGDPEQYF. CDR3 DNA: TGTGCCAGCAGCTCCGAAGCGGGAGACCCCGAGCAGTACTTC.

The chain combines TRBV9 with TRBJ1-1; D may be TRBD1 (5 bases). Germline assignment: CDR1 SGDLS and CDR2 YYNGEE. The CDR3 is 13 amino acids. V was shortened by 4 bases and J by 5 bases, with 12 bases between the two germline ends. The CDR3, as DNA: TGTGCCAGCAGCCCGGGGCTAGGAACTGAAGCTTTCTTT. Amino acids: CASSPGLGTEAFF.

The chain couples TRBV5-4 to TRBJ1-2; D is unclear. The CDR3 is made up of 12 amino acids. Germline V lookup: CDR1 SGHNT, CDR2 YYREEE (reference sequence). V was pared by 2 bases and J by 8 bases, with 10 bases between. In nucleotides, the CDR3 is TGTGCCAGCAGCTTCAGCCTTAAGGGCTACACCTTC. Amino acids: CASSFSLKGYTF.

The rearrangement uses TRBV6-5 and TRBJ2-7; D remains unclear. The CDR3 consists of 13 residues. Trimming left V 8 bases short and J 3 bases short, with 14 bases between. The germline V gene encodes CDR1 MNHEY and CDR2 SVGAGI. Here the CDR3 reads CASFDESYYEQYF. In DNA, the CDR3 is TGTGCCAGCTTCGACGAGTCCTACTACGAGCAGTACTTC.

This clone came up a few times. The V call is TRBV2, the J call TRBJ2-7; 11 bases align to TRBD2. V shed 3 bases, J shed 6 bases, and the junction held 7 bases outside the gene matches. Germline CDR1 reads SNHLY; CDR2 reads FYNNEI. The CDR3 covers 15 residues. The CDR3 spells CASSEVTSGSGEQYF. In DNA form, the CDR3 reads TGTGCCAGCAGTGAGGTCACTAGCGGGAGTGGCGAGCAGTACTTC.

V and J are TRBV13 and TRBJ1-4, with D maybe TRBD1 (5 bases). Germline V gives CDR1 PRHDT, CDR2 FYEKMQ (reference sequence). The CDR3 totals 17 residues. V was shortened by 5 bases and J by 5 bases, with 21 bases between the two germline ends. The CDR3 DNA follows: TGTGCCAGCAGCCTGACCCATTTAGGGGCGACAAATGAAAAACTGTTTTTT. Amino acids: CASSLTHLGATNEKLFF.

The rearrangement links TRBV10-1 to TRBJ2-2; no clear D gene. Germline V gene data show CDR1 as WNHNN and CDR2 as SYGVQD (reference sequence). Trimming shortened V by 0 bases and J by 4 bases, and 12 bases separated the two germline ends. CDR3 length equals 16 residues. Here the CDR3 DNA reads TGCGCCAGCAGTGAGTCGAACAGTCCGGGCACCGGGGAGCTGTTTTTT. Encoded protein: CASSESNSPGTGELFF.

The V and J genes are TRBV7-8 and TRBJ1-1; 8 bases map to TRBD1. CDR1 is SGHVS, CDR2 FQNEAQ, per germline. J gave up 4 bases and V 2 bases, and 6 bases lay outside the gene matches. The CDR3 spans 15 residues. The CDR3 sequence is CASSLRTGRVTEAFF. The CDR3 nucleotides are TGTGCCAGCAGCTTACGGACAGGGAGGGTCACTGAAGCTTTCTTT.

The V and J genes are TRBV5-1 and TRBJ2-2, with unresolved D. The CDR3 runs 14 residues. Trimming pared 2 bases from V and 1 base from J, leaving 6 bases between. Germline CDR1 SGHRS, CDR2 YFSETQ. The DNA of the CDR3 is TGCGCCAGCAGCTTTAAGGGGAACACCGGGGAGCTGTTTTTT. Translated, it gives CASSFKGNTGELFF.

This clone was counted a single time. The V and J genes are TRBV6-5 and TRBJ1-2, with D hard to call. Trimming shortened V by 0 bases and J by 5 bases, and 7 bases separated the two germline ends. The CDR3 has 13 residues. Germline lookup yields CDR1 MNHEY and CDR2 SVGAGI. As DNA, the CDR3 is TGTGCCAGCAGTTACTCTTCGGCTTATGGCTACACCTTC. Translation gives CASSYSSAYGYTF.

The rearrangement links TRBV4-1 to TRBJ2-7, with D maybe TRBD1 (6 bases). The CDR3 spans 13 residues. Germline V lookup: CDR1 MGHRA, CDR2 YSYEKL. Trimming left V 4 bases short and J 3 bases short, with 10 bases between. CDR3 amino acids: CASSPQTGYEQYF. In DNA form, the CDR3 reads TGCGCCAGCAGCCCCCAGACAGGCTACGAGCAGTACTTC.

The CDR3 coding sequence is TGTGCCAGTCGGGGACTGCTGAACACCGGGGAGCTGTTTTTT. This gives the protein CASRGLLNTGELFF. The chain carries TRBV2 and TRBJ2-2, with a tentative D call TRBD2 (6 bases). CDR3 size: 14 residues. CDR1 is SNHLY and CDR2 is FYNNEI in the germline V gene. Trimming pared 9 bases from V and 1 base from J, leaving 12 bases between. The full variable domain, in which reference TRBV2 and TRBJ2-2 provide the parts outside the CDR3, is EPEVTQTPSHQVTQMGQEVILRCVPISNHLYFYWYRQILGQKVEFLVSFYNNEISEKSEIFDDQFSVERPDGSNFTLKIRSTKLEDSAMYFCASRGLLNTGELFFGEGSRLTVL.

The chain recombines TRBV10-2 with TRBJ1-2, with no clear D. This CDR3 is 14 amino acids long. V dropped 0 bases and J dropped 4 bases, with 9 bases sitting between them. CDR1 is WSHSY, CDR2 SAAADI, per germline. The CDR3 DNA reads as TGCGCCAGCAGTGAGTCTGGTGACGGCTATGGCTACACCTTC. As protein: CASSESGDGYGYTF.